This TCR beta chain is drawn from a study of T cell responses to AZD1222 COVID-19 vaccine. Study outcomes and limitations: AZD1222 recipients seropositive at baseline numbered only five to seven.

Here immunoSEQ multiplex PCR was the method, and the copy in TCRdb shows in-frame clones only, minus some. The sample consists of 200,000 or so clones, under 95% of them appearing once. The junction had 7 bases not matched to a gene; V was cut back by 5 bases and J by 2 bases. The CDR3 is made up of 15 amino acids. Germline lookup yields CDR1 SGHTA and CDR2 FQGNSA. As to this clone: Its antigen is currently unknown.

This chain links TRBV7-2 with TRBJ2-7; TRBD2 matches at 9 bases. Material: peripheral blood, obtained 28 days after the second AZD1222 dose. This receptor was taken from an adult who received the AZD1222 COVID-19 vaccine. CDR3 sequence reads: CASSVSGGPAYEQYF. CDR3 sequence (DNA): TGTGCCAGCAGCGTTAGCGGGGGACCTGCCTACGAGCAGTACTTC. Together with reference TRBV7-2 and TRBJ2-7, the CDR3 gives the full variable domain: GAGVSQSPSNKVTEKGKDVELRCDPISGHTALYWYRQSLGQGLEFLIYFQGNSAPDKSGLPSDRFSAERTGGSVSTLTIQRTQQEDSAVYLCASSVSGGPAYEQYFGPGTRLTVT.